The rows below give T cell receptor beta chains drawn from one sample of a study of blood T cell repertoires in COVID-19. Profiling relied on immunoSEQ multiplex PCR, and the TCRdb table lists in-frame clones only, not all of them. The data contain 200,000 to 250,000 clones, roughly 85% of them singletons. Sequences were obtained from peripheral blood. These receptors came from a woman aged 70-85 years with COVID-19, enrolled during active disease. CDR3s include the opening cysteine and the closing phenylalanine or tryptophan. Fields, in order: D gene, J gene, V gene, clone size, CDR3 DNA, CDR3 protein. D genes are given only for firm matches. The size of a clone is reported for some rows only, either as once, few or many, or as a class for expanded clones.

D gene: TRBD1
J gene: TRBJ1-1
V gene: TRBV4-3
clone size: -
CDR3 DNA: TGCGCCAGCAGCGAAACTACCGGGACAGGGGGTACTGAAGCTTTCTTT
CDR3 protein: CASSETTGTGGTEAFF

D gene: TRBD1
J gene: TRBJ1-2
V gene: TRBV29-1
clone size: -
CDR3 DNA: TGCAGCGTTGAAAGGGGGCCGGGCTATGGCTACACCTTC
CDR3 protein: CSVERGPGYGYTF

D gene: -
J gene: TRBJ1-2
V gene: TRBV4-3
clone size: few
CDR3 DNA: TGCGCCAGCAGCCAAGATTTAGCGAGGGCTAACTATGGCTACACCTTC
CDR3 protein: CASSQDLARANYGYTF

D gene: TRBD1
J gene: TRBJ2-1
V gene: TRBV5-8
clone size: -
CDR3 DNA: TGTGCCAGCAGCATCTGGGACAGGCGCGACAATGAGCAGTTCTTC
CDR3 protein: CASSIWDRRDNEQFF

D gene: -
J gene: TRBJ2-7
V gene: TRBV2
clone size: few
CDR3 DNA: TGTGCCAGCAGACTAAACCACTACGAGCAGTACTTC
CDR3 protein: CASRLNHYEQYF

D gene: -
J gene: TRBJ1-4
V gene: TRBV4-1
clone size: -
CDR3 DNA: TGCGCCAGCAGCCAAGGACAGGTGATTAAAGAAAAACTGTTTTTT
CDR3 protein: CASSQGQVIKEKLFF

D gene: TRBD1
J gene: TRBJ1-1
V gene: TRBV11-3
clone size: -
CDR3 DNA: TGTGCCAGCAGCCCTGGACAGGGGACTGAAGCTTTCTTT
CDR3 protein: CASSPGQGTEAFF

D gene: TRBD2
J gene: TRBJ2-4
V gene: TRBV29-1
clone size: -
CDR3 DNA: TGCAGCGTTGAAGGGACTAGCGGGAGAAAAAACATTCAGTACTTC
CDR3 protein: CSVEGTSGRKNIQYF

D gene: -
J gene: TRBJ1-6
V gene: TRBV27
clone size: -
CDR3 DNA: TGTGCCAGCAGCTCGACGCGGGGCCAGGGTAGTAATTCACCCCTCCACTTT
CDR3 protein: CASSSTRGQGSNSPLHF

D gene: TRBD2
J gene: TRBJ2-1
V gene: TRBV7-8
clone size: -
CDR3 DNA: TGTGCCAGCAGCTACCGGGGGGGCAGCAATGAGCAGTTCTTC
CDR3 protein: CASSYRGGSNEQFF

D gene: -
J gene: TRBJ1-2
V gene: TRBV4-3
clone size: -
CDR3 DNA: TGCGCCAGCAGCCAAGACCTTGGACAGCCAAACTATGGCTACACCTTC
CDR3 protein: CASSQDLGQPNYGYTF

D gene: TRBD1
J gene: TRBJ2-5
V gene: TRBV19
clone size: -
CDR3 DNA: TGTGCCAGTAGCCTAAGGGACAGCCCGGGAGAGACCCAGTACTTC
CDR3 protein: CASSLRDSPGETQYF

D gene: -
J gene: TRBJ1-2
V gene: TRBV3-1/TRBV3-2
clone size: -
CDR3 DNA: TGTGCCAGCAGCCGCGCCGACGGGGTTGTCTATGGCTACACCTTC
CDR3 protein: CASSRADGVVYGYTF

D gene: TRBD1
J gene: TRBJ1-1
V gene: TRBV19
clone size: -
CDR3 DNA: TGTGCCAGTAGCCTGGTCCCGGGACAGGGTCGGCGAACTGAAGCTTTCTTT
CDR3 protein: CASSLVPGQGRRTEAFF

D gene: -
J gene: TRBJ2-2
V gene: TRBV20-1
clone size: -
CDR3 DNA: TGCAGTGCTAGTGAAGCGGACACCGGGGAGCTGTTTTTT
CDR3 protein: CSASEADTGELFF

D gene: -
J gene: TRBJ1-1
V gene: TRBV24-1
clone size: -
CDR3 DNA: TGTGCCACCAGAGCCGGGACACTTTATACTGAAGCTTTCTTT
CDR3 protein: CATRAGTLYTEAFF

D gene: -
J gene: TRBJ2-2
V gene: TRBV7-3
clone size: -
CDR3 DNA: TGTGCCAGCAGCTTAGGGAAGGGGCGCACCGGGGAGCTGTTTTTT
CDR3 protein: CASSLGKGRTGELFF

D gene: -
J gene: TRBJ1-6
V gene: TRBV3-1/TRBV3-2
clone size: -
CDR3 DNA: TGTGCCCCCTTAGGGGGAAACGGGCCACCCCTCCACTTT
CDR3 protein: CAPLGGNGPPLHF

D gene: TRBD2
J gene: TRBJ2-1
V gene: TRBV4-2
clone size: -
CDR3 DNA: TGTGCCAGCAGCCAAGGGACTAGCGGGAGGGCCGCCAACAATGAGCAGTTCTTC
CDR3 protein: CASSQGTSGRAANNEQFF

D gene: -
J gene: TRBJ2-3
V gene: TRBV4-3
clone size: -
CDR3 DNA: TGCGCCAGCAGCCAAGGAGTGCTGGGGCTAGACGCAGATACGCAGTATTTT
CDR3 protein: CASSQGVLGLDADTQYF

D gene: -
J gene: TRBJ1-1
V gene: TRBV6-2/TRBV6-3
clone size: -
CDR3 DNA: TGTGCCAGCAGTTACCCTTCGGACAGCCCTGAAGCTTTCTTT
CDR3 protein: CASSYPSDSPEAFF

D gene: -
J gene: TRBJ2-7
V gene: TRBV5-1
clone size: -
CDR3 DNA: TGCGCCAGCAGCTTGGAGTACAGGGACGAGCAGTACTTC
CDR3 protein: CASSLEYRDEQYF

D gene: -
J gene: TRBJ2-2
V gene: TRBV3-1/TRBV3-2
clone size: once
CDR3 DNA: TGTGCCAGCAGCCAAGAGCCTGGACTTAAGACCGGGGAGCTGTTTTTT
CDR3 protein: CASSQEPGLKTGELFF

D gene: -
J gene: TRBJ1-4
V gene: TRBV28
clone size: few
CDR3 DNA: TGTGCCAGCAGGTACAGCGGGACTAATGAAAAACTGTTTTTT
CDR3 protein: CASRYSGTNEKLFF

D gene: -
J gene: TRBJ1-5
V gene: TRBV2
clone size: few
CDR3 DNA: TGTGCCAGCAGTGAGCTCCAGTATAGCAATCAGCCCCAGCATTTT
CDR3 protein: CASSELQYSNQPQHF

D gene: TRBD1
J gene: TRBJ1-2
V gene: TRBV7-8
clone size: -
CDR3 DNA: TGTGCCAGCAGCCTTGGGACAGGGAGGAGCTATGGCTACACCTTC
CDR3 protein: CASSLGTGRSYGYTF

D gene: TRBD1
J gene: TRBJ2-7
V gene: TRBV27
clone size: -
CDR3 DNA: TGTGCCAGCAGTTTAGACGGGACAGGGCTCCTTTTGGACGAGCAGTACTTC
CDR3 protein: CASSLDGTGLLLDEQYF

D gene: TRBD1
J gene: TRBJ2-7
V gene: TRBV2
clone size: -
CDR3 DNA: TGTGCCAGCAGTGACAGGGGGATCAACGAGCAGTACTTC
CDR3 protein: CASSDRGINEQYF

D gene: TRBD1
J gene: TRBJ2-2
V gene: TRBV7-2
clone size: -
CDR3 DNA: TGTGCCAGCAGCTCAAACCGGGACAGGTGGGGGTTTGCCGGGGAGCTGTTTTTT
CDR3 protein: CASSSNRDRWGFAGELFF

D gene: -
J gene: TRBJ2-3
V gene: TRBV4-2
clone size: few
CDR3 DNA: TGTGCCAGCAGCACCGTCGTGAGGGGGACCGACTTAGATACGCAGTATTTT
CDR3 protein: CASSTVVRGTDLDTQYF

D gene: -
J gene: TRBJ1-2
V gene: TRBV29-1
clone size: -
CDR3 DNA: TGCAGCCTTGAACGCCTATCCTATGGCTACACCTTC
CDR3 protein: CSLERLSYGYTF

D gene: -
J gene: TRBJ1-2
V gene: TRBV2
clone size: -
CDR3 DNA: TGTGCCAGCACCGACTTTGGTGCGGGGGGTTCCTATGGCTACACCTTC
CDR3 protein: CASTDFGAGGSYGYTF

D gene: -
J gene: TRBJ1-1
V gene: TRBV3-1/TRBV3-2
clone size: -
CDR3 DNA: TGTGCCAGCAGCCTGGGGGGGGTGGGCACTGAAGCTTTCTTT
CDR3 protein: CASSLGGVGTEAFF

D gene: -
J gene: TRBJ2-2
V gene: TRBV5-1
clone size: -
CDR3 DNA: TGCGCCAGCAGCTTCGGTAGCGCGCACACCGGGGAGCTGTTTTTT
CDR3 protein: CASSFGSAHTGELFF

D gene: TRBD2
J gene: TRBJ2-5
V gene: TRBV5-1
clone size: once
CDR3 DNA: TGCGCCAGCGCGGCGGGGGGCCGGGGATTAGAGACCCAGTACTTC
CDR3 protein: CASAAGGRGLETQYF

D gene: TRBD1
J gene: TRBJ2-4
V gene: TRBV13
clone size: few
CDR3 DNA: TGTGCCAGCAGCTGGGACAGGGTGGGCAAAAACATTCAGTACTTC
CDR3 protein: CASSWDRVGKNIQYF

D gene: -
J gene: TRBJ2-1
V gene: TRBV11-2
clone size: -
CDR3 DNA: TGTGCCAGCAGCCCCTCGGCGGGGGCAAGGTACAATGAGCAGTTCTTC
CDR3 protein: CASSPSAGARYNEQFF

D gene: -
J gene: TRBJ1-5
V gene: TRBV11-2
clone size: -
CDR3 DNA: TGTGCCAGCAGCACCGCTGGGGGCAGCTATCAGCCCCAGCATTTT
CDR3 protein: CASSTAGGSYQPQHF

D gene: TRBD2
J gene: TRBJ2-3
V gene: TRBV7-2
clone size: -
CDR3 DNA: TGTGCCAGCAGCGACCCACCGGGACTAGCGGGGGGCAGCACAGATACGCAGTATTTT
CDR3 protein: CASSDPPGLAGGSTDTQYF

D gene: TRBD2
J gene: TRBJ2-7
V gene: TRBV7-3
clone size: few
CDR3 DNA: TGTGCCAGCAGCCCCGATGGAGCGGGGGGCTCCTACGAGCAGTACTTC
CDR3 protein: CASSPDGAGGSYEQYF

D gene: -
J gene: TRBJ2-3
V gene: TRBV7-8
clone size: -
CDR3 DNA: TGTGCCAGCAGCGAGGGTTCTAGCACAGATACGCAGTATTTT
CDR3 protein: CASSEGSSTDTQYF

D gene: TRBD1
J gene: TRBJ2-3
V gene: TRBV19
clone size: -
CDR3 DNA: TGTGCCAGTGGTACCACAGGGGTCGACACAGATACGCAGTATTTT
CDR3 protein: CASGTTGVDTDTQYF

D gene: TRBD1
J gene: TRBJ1-1
V gene: TRBV7-3
clone size: -
CDR3 DNA: TGTGCCAGCAGCCCCGGACAGGGAGAAGCTTTCTTT
CDR3 protein: CASSPGQGEAFF

D gene: TRBD1
J gene: TRBJ2-3
V gene: TRBV9
clone size: -
CDR3 DNA: TGTGCCAGCAGCCCCCGACAGGGGGGGACAGATACGCAGTATTTT
CDR3 protein: CASSPRQGGTDTQYF

D gene: -
J gene: TRBJ2-1
V gene: TRBV6-2/TRBV6-3
clone size: -
CDR3 DNA: TGTGCCAGCAGTCACGGGGGTTCCTCCTACAATGAGCAGTTCTTC
CDR3 protein: CASSHGGSSYNEQFF

D gene: -
J gene: TRBJ2-5
V gene: TRBV27
clone size: -
CDR3 DNA: TGTGCCAGCAGTCCGTGGGGCTTGGGCCAAGAGACCCAGTACTTC
CDR3 protein: CASSPWGLGQETQYF

D gene: -
J gene: TRBJ1-4
V gene: TRBV15
clone size: once
CDR3 DNA: TGTGCCACCAGCAGAGATCGGGGGGGCAATGAAAAACTGTTTTTT
CDR3 protein: CATSRDRGGNEKLFF

D gene: TRBD1
J gene: TRBJ2-1
V gene: TRBV24-1
clone size: few
CDR3 DNA: TGTGCCACCAGTGGGGGACAGTCCTACAATGAGCAGTTCTTC
CDR3 protein: CATSGGQSYNEQFF

D gene: TRBD1
J gene: TRBJ1-3
V gene: TRBV5-4
clone size: -
CDR3 DNA: TGTGCCAGCAGCCGTTGGCAGACAGGGAATGGAAACACCATATATTTT
CDR3 protein: CASSRWQTGNGNTIYF

D gene: TRBD1
J gene: TRBJ1-1
V gene: TRBV5-1
clone size: -
CDR3 DNA: TGCGCCAGCAGCCTTCGACAGGGTGACACTGAAGCTTTCTTT
CDR3 protein: CASSLRQGDTEAFF

D gene: -
J gene: TRBJ2-7
V gene: TRBV19
clone size: -
CDR3 DNA: TGTGCCAGTAGGAGAGACGGGACTCCCGTGAGGGAGCAGTACTTC
CDR3 protein: CASRRDGTPVREQYF

D gene: TRBD1
J gene: TRBJ2-7
V gene: TRBV6-5
clone size: once
CDR3 DNA: TGTGCCAGCAAGACAGGGTTCGAGCAGTACTTC
CDR3 protein: CASKTGFEQYF

D gene: -
J gene: TRBJ1-1
V gene: TRBV27
clone size: -
CDR3 DNA: TGTGCCAGCAATTCCGCAGGGGCAAACACTGAAGCTTTCTTT
CDR3 protein: CASNSAGANTEAFF

D gene: -
J gene: TRBJ2-7
V gene: TRBV6-2/TRBV6-3
clone size: few
CDR3 DNA: TGTGCCAGCAGCTCTCTTACTGGTAGCTCCTACGAGCAGTACTTC
CDR3 protein: CASSSLTGSSYEQYF

D gene: -
J gene: TRBJ2-1
V gene: TRBV30
clone size: -
CDR3 DNA: TGTGCCTGGAGTGTCGGACTTACCTACAATGAGCAGTTCTTC
CDR3 protein: CAWSVGLTYNEQFF

D gene: -
J gene: TRBJ1-1
V gene: TRBV5-1
clone size: -
CDR3 DNA: TGCGCCAGCAGAGTAGGGGGTAGCACTGAAGCTTTCTTT
CDR3 protein: CASRVGGSTEAFF